Each of the 29 T cell receptor beta chains below was sequenced from the same sample in a study of T cell responses to AZD1222 COVID-19 vaccine. Data came from immunoSEQ multiplex PCR; TCRdb stores just in-frame clones and leaves some out. Here the sample spans under 60,000 clones, roughly 80% being singletons. Here the sequenced sample was peripheral blood, taken on day 0 of AZD1222 vaccination. Every receptor here comes from an adult in good health.

The genes are TRBV18 and TRBJ2-2; D is ambiguous. The CDR3 has 15 amino acids. Germline loops: CDR1 KGHSH, CDR2 LQKENI. Trimming stripped 0 bases from V and 3 bases from J, with 8 bases between. CDR3 loop: CASSPPSKDTGELFF. For the CDR3, the DNA is TGTGCCAGCTCACCACCTTCCAAGGACACCGGGGAGCTGTTTTTT.

The chain's CDR3 is CASSEQGARRNTIYF. CDR3 nucleotide sequence: TGTGCCAGCAGCGAACAGGGGGCGCGGAGAAACACCATATATTTT. The chain carries TRBV9 and TRBJ1-3, with 9 bases matching TRBD1. Trimming took 3 bases from V and 5 from J; bases not matched to a gene: 6. CDR3 size: 15 residues. CDR1 SGDLS and CDR2 YYNGEE come from the germline V gene.

This rearrangement joins TRBV28 to TRBJ2-7; the D is unclear. Germline CDR1 and CDR2: MDHEN and SYDVKM. CDR3 length equals 14 residues. Trimming cost V 3 bases and J 3 bases, with 12 bases left between them. This CDR3 reads CASSFAARNYEQYF. DNA of the CDR3: TGTGCCAGCAGTTTTGCGGCTAGGAACTACGAGCAGTACTTC.

The genes are TRBV18 and TRBJ1-3; the D is unclear. Trimming stripped 7 bases from V and 2 bases from J, with 9 bases between. Per the germline V gene, CDR1 is KGHSH and CDR2 is LQKENI. There are 13 residues in the CDR3. The DNA for the CDR3 is TGTGCCAGCTTATTAGGTCCTGGAAACACCATATATTTT. Its protein product is CASLLGPGNTIYF.

The chain couples TRBV11-2 to TRBJ1-2; 7 bases are shared with TRBD1. Germline lookup yields CDR1 SGHAT and CDR2 FQNNGV. The CDR3 loop spans 14 amino acids. With 5 bases clipped from V and 5 bases from J, the junction kept 8 bases outside the gene matches. CDR3 amino acids: CASSRDRRGYGYTF. The CDR3 DNA reads as TGTGCCAGCAGCCGGGACAGAAGAGGGTATGGCTACACCTTC.

This chain connects TRBV6-5 to TRBJ2-1, with TRBD2 matching over 11 bases. Germline loops: CDR1 MNHEY, CDR2 SVGAGI. This CDR3 region has 13 residues. Trimming removed 7 bases from V and 12 bases from J; junction bases left unmatched: 8. The CDR3 bases are TGTGCCAGCATTGGGACTAGCGGCCTTGGGCAGTTCTTC. This sequence encodes CASIGTSGLGQFF.

The chain links TRBV7-6 to TRBJ2-4; no firm D call. Germline-derived CDR1 and CDR2 are SGHVS and FNYEAQ. This CDR3 has 16 residues. V was pared by 2 bases and J by 5 bases, with 16 bases between. The CDR3 sequence is CASSLSPGRPENIQYF. CDR3 coding DNA: TGTGCCAGCAGCTTATCCCCGGGTCGGCCGGAAAACATTCAGTACTTC.

The V and J genes are TRBV15 and TRBJ2-1; TRBD2 matches at 7 bases. V lost 0 bases, J lost 6 bases, and 2 bases stayed unmatched. Germline CDR1 is LNHNV and CDR2 is YYDKDF (reference sequence). The CDR3 is 14 amino acids. DNA for the CDR3: TGTGCCACCAGCAGAGATATAGCGGGCAATGAGCAGTTCTTC. Translating it yields CATSRDIAGNEQFF.

The chain employs TRBV7-6 and TRBJ1-2; perhaps TRBD1 as D (5 bases). In germline, CDR1 is SGHVS, CDR2 FNYEAQ. V was trimmed by 4 bases and J by 2 bases, leaving 11 bases between them. The CDR3 has 14 residues. CDR3 region: CASSSRPGNYGYTF. The CDR3 DNA reads as TGTGCCAGCAGCTCCCGACCAGGGAACTATGGCTACACCTTC.

There are a few counts of this clone. The chain joins TRBV6-4 to TRBJ2-7; the D is unclear. V was trimmed by 5 bases and J by 0 bases, leaving 8 bases between them. The CDR3 length is 13 residues. The germline CDR1 and CDR2 sequences are MRHNA and SNTAGT. For the CDR3, the DNA is TGTGCCAGCAGTCCAGACAACTCCTACGAGCAGTACTTC. It encodes CASSPDNSYEQYF.

This chain connects TRBV19 to TRBJ1-2, with D perhaps matching TRBD1 (5 bases). V was cut by 1 base and J by 6 bases, with 9 bases left in between. Germline loops: CDR1 LNHDA, CDR2 SQIVND (reference sequence). The CDR3 consists of 13 residues. The CDR3 is CASSIVRGDGYTF. DNA for the CDR3: TGTGCCAGTAGTATAGTAAGGGGCGATGGCTACACCTTC.

The chain employs TRBV6-5 and TRBJ2-7, with D maybe TRBD1 (5 bases). The CDR3 is 13 residues long. Trimming removed 6 bases at V and 3 bases at J, with 12 bases between. Germline V lookup: CDR1 MNHEY, CDR2 SVGAGI. CDR3 loop: CASSPQRGYEQYF. DNA for the CDR3: TGTGCCAGCAGCCCCCAAAGGGGCTACGAGCAGTACTTC.

The chain uses TRBV19 and TRBJ1-2, with TRBD1 as a possible D gene (6 bases). Trimming left V 5 bases short and J 2 bases short, with 9 bases between. Per the germline V gene, CDR1 is LNHDA and CDR2 is SQIVND (reference sequence). The CDR3 has 13 amino acids. In nucleotides, the CDR3 is TGTGCCAGTAGTGACAGGCCGAACTATGGCTACACCTTC. Translating it yields CASSDRPNYGYTF. Complete variable domain (other parts from reference TRBV19 and TRBJ1-2): DGGITQSPKYLFRKEGQNVTLSCEQNLNHDAMYWYRQDPGQGLRLIYYSQIVNDFQKGDIAEGYSVSREKKESFPLTVTSAQKNPTAFYLCASSDRPNYGYTFGSGTRLTVV.

Turning to this clone: The junction does not match germline at one end; this may be a read error. The chain combines TRBV7-9 with TRBJ2-2; tentative D call: TRBD2 (6 bases). Germline CDR1 and CDR2: SEHNR and FQNEAQ (reference sequence). The CDR3 has 16 residues. DNA for the CDR3: TGTGCCAGCAGCCTAGCCGGGACTGGGACCACCGGGGAGCTGTTTTTT. Protein: CASSLAGTGTTGELFF.

This clone was detected only once. The rearrangement uses TRBV4-1 and TRBJ1-5; no reliable D call. V lost 2 bases and J 0 bases, leaving 5 bases between the germline ends. CDR3 size: 14 residues. CDR1 and CDR2 from the germline V gene are MGHRA and YSYEKL. CDR3 nucleotides: TGCGCCAGCAGCCAACAAGATAGCAATCAGCCCCAGCATTTT. It translates to CASSQQDSNQPQHF.

This clone was seen once. This chain links TRBV5-6 with TRBJ1-2; 9 nucleotides line up with TRBD1. There are 19 residues in the CDR3. V trimming: 3 bases; J trimming: 14 bases; junction bases outside the gene matches: 29. CDR1 is SGHDT and CDR2 is YYEEEE in the germline V gene. This CDR3 is CASSSTSGQGKVWNLKRTF. The CDR3 region has the DNA TGTGCCAGCAGCTCAACATCGGGACAGGGTAAGGTGTGGAACCTAAAGAGGACCTTC. The full variable domain, in which reference TRBV5-6 and TRBJ1-2 provide the parts outside the CDR3, is DAGVTQSPTHLIKTRGQQVTLRCSPKSGHDTVSWYQQALGQGPQFIFQYYEEEERQRGNFPDRFSGHQFPNYSSELNVNALLLGDSALYLCASSSTSGQGKVWNLKRTFGSGTRLTVV.

The rearrangement links TRBV7-8 to TRBJ2-5; 15 bases line up with TRBD2. From germline, CDR1 is SGHVS and CDR2 FQNEAQ. The trim removed 5 bases at V and 4 bases at J, leaving 5 bases unmatched. The CDR3 spans 16 residues. CDR3 amino acids: CASSRGLAGGRETQYF. CDR3 sequence (DNA): TGTGCCAGCAGCCGAGGACTAGCGGGGGGGCGAGAGACCCAGTACTTC. Together with reference TRBV7-8 and TRBJ2-5, the CDR3 gives the full variable domain: GAGVSQSPRYKVAKRGQDVALRCDPISGHVSLFWYQQALGQGPEFLTYFQNEAQLDKSGLPSDRFFAERPEGSVSTLKIQRTQQEDSAVYLCASSRGLAGGRETQYFGPGTRLLVL.

The chain recombines TRBV6-6 with TRBJ2-5, with D unresolved. Trimming left V 6 bases short and J 4 bases short, with 6 bases between. CDR3 length: 11 amino acids. Germline V gene sequence: CDR1 MNHNY, CDR2 SVGAGI (reference sequence). CDR3 in amino acids: CASSITETQYF. In DNA, the CDR3 is TGTGCCAGCAGCATAACAGAGACCCAGTACTTC.

The V gene is TRBV11-1, the J gene TRBJ2-1; 7 nucleotides match TRBD1. The V segment lost 5 bases and the J segment 8 bases; nucleotides outside the gene matches: 15. The CDR3 spans 16 residues. Germline V gene data show CDR1 as SGHAT and CDR2 as FQDESV (reference sequence). The CDR3 DNA is TGTGCCAGCAGCCGAGACAGGGCTGTTCGCGTCTATGAGCAGTTCTTC. Its translation: CASSRDRAVRVYEQFF. Supplemented by reference TRBV11-1 and TRBJ2-1, the full variable domain reads EAEVAQSPRYKITEKSQAVAFWCDPISGHATLYWYRQILGQGPELLVQFQDESVVDDSQLPKDRFSAERLKGVDSTLKIQPAELGDSAMYLCASSRDRAVRVYEQFFGPGTRLTVL.

In DNA form, the CDR3 reads TGTGCCACTCGGGGCAGGTACACCGGGGAGCTGTTTTTT. This translates into CATRGRYTGELFF. V is TRBV7-2 and J is TRBJ2-2; D assignment may be TRBD1 or TRBD2 (5 bases each). The CDR3 spans 13 residues. V was cut by 10 bases and J by 3 bases, with 12 bases left in between. Germline values: CDR1 SGHTA, CDR2 FQGNSA.

This chain connects TRBV6-2 or TRBV6-3 to TRBJ1-1; 7 bases align to TRBD1. This CDR3 has 15 amino acids. The germline gives CDR1 MNHEY, CDR2 SVGEGT. The trim removed 5 bases at V and 2 bases at J, leaving 8 bases unmatched. The CDR3 region is CASSPTGTANTEAFF. Here the CDR3 DNA reads TGTGCCAGCAGTCCAACCGGGACAGCTAACACTGAAGCTTTCTTT.

The chain carries TRBV19 and TRBJ1-5; 9 bases fit TRBD1. Germline V gene lookup returns CDR1 LNHDA and CDR2 SQIVND (reference sequence). Trimming took 8 bases from V and 7 from J; bases not matched to a gene: 12. The CDR3 spans 15 residues. CDR3 in DNA: TGTGCCAGTGGCCCCAGGGACAGGGATGGACAGCCCCAGCATTTT. Its translation is CASGPRDRDGQPQHF.

The V gene is TRBV5-1, the J gene TRBJ2-2; 10 nucleotides match TRBD1. V shed 4 bases and J 5 bases; nucleotides not matched to a gene: 2. The CDR3 extends over 14 amino acids. Looked up from germline, CDR1 is SGHRS and CDR2 is YFSETQ. CDR3 amino acids: CASSGTGATGELFF. For the CDR3, the DNA is TGCGCCAGCAGCGGGACAGGGGCGACCGGGGAGCTGTTTTTT.

The rearrangement uses TRBV30 and TRBJ1-2, with D perhaps matching TRBD1 (5 bases). Trimming shortened V by 8 bases and J by 8 bases, and 15 bases separated the two germline ends. This CDR3 region has 11 residues. In germline, CDR1 is GTSNPN, CDR2 SVGIG (reference sequence). The CDR3 bases are TGTGCCCAGATAATGGGGGGAGGCTACACCTTC. Its translation is CAQIMGGGYTF.

The CDR3 nucleotides read TGTGCCAGCAGTTGGGGGGACGGTTACAATGAGCAGTTCTTC. This gives the protein CASSWGDGYNEQFF. The rearrangement uses TRBV28 and TRBJ2-1; TRBD2 is a possible D gene (6 bases). The CDR3 is made up of 14 amino acids. The ends were cut back, 4 bases at V and 4 bases at J, with 11 bases in the middle. Germline assignment: CDR1 MDHEN and CDR2 SYDVKM.

This chain links TRBV5-4 with TRBJ2-1, with TRBD2 identical over 8 bases. This CDR3 has 16 residues. J was trimmed by 2 bases and V by 0 bases; bases with no gene match: 4. Germline assignment: CDR1 SGHNT and CDR2 YYREEE (reference sequence). The CDR3 bases are TGTGCCAGCAGCTTGGATGCGGGAGGCGCCTACAATGAGCAGTTCTTC. Translating it yields CASSLDAGGAYNEQFF.

The V call is TRBV19, the J call TRBJ1-5; tentatively, D is TRBD1 (6 bases). The V and J ends lost 7 bases and 0 bases respectively, with 10 bases between them. Germline V CDR1 and CDR2: LNHDA, SQIVND (reference sequence). The CDR3 totals 14 residues. The CDR3 reads CASTGQYSNQPQHF. The CDR3 DNA reads TGTGCCAGTACCGGACAGTATAGCAATCAGCCCCAGCATTTT.

This clone was counted once. The chain carries TRBV27 and TRBJ2-5; the D gene could be TRBD1 or TRBD2 (5 bases each). The CDR3 spans 15 residues. Per germline, CDR1 MNHEY and CDR2 SMNVEV (reference sequence). Between the trimmed V and J ends, which lost 4 bases and 7 bases, there was a span of 19 bases. In nucleotides, the CDR3 is TGTGCCAGCAGTTCCTCGGGGCTAGCTGTACGGACCCAGTACTTC. Translation gives CASSSSGLAVRTQYF.

The J gene is TRBJ2-1, the V gene TRBV28, with D perhaps TRBD2 (6 bases). The CDR3 has 15 amino acids. V was trimmed by 4 bases and J by 10 bases, leaving 20 bases between them. The V gene's germline CDR1 is MDHEN and CDR2 SYDVKM. CDR3 nucleotide sequence: TGTGCCAGCAGTTCAAACGGGAGTCCCGACGGGGAGCAGTTCTTC. It specifies CASSSNGSPDGEQFF.